Presented here are 9 T cell receptor beta chains from one specimen sequenced in a study of long-term antiretroviral therapy in people with HIV. Investigators performed immunoSEQ version v3.0 at survey level. The method was immunoSEQ multiplex PCR; TCRdb's version includes in-frame clones alone and lacks a portion of them. Among 34,000 or so clones listed, around 94% were seen once. Sequenced material: unsorted PBMCs, taken around 5.5 years after starting antiretroviral therapy. The receptors here all came from a woman in her forties or fifties with HIV.

This clone was counted a single time. This chain connects TRBV9 to TRBJ1-2, with 9 bases aligning to TRBD1. The trim removed 4 bases at V and 8 bases at J, leaving 9 bases unmatched. Germline V lookup: CDR1 SGDLS, CDR2 YYNGEE. CDR3 length: 14 residues. The CDR3 DNA is TGTGCCAGCAGCATTCAGACAGGACAGGGGGGCTACACCTTC. Translated: CASSIQTGQGGYTF.

To note about this clone: Different DNA sequences within this sample yield the same CDR3. The chain couples TRBV5-4 to TRBJ2-5, with a tentative D call TRBD2 (5 bases). Germline V gene lookup returns CDR1 SGHNT and CDR2 YYREEE (reference sequence). CDR3 length: 14 residues. Trimming shortened V by 0 bases and J by 1 base, and 7 bases separated the two germline ends. CDR3 amino acids: CASSLAGIQETQYF. The CDR3 nucleotides read TGTGCCAGCAGCTTGGCGGGGATCCAAGAGACCCAGTACTTC.

V gene TRBV18 combines with J gene TRBJ1-2; no definite D call. This CDR3 is built from 15 residues. The germline V and J ends were trimmed by 2 bases and 8 bases, with 18 bases remaining between them. CDR1 and CDR2 (germline): KGHSH, LQKENI. The CDR3 DNA follows: TGTGCCAGCTCACCAACCACGTCCCGGGAAGGGGGCTACACCTTC. It codes for CASSPTTSREGGYTF.

V usage is TRBV5-1 and J usage is TRBJ2-7; TRBD2 aligns across 7 bases. The CDR3 totals 16 residues. V was pared by 4 bases and J by 5 bases, with 15 bases of the junction left unmatched. The germline V gene encodes CDR1 SGHRS and CDR2 YFSETQ. CDR3 sequence (DNA): TGCGCCAGCAGCCCCCTTGGGGTGGGAGGGTCGGACGAGCAGTACTTC. The encoded protein is CASSPLGVGGSDEQYF.

V is TRBV6-5 and J is TRBJ2-5, with 8 bases identical to TRBD2. V shed 6 bases, J shed 4 bases, and the junction held 4 bases outside the gene matches. CDR1 and CDR2 from the germline V gene are MNHEY and SVGAGI. The CDR3 extends over 13 amino acids. The CDR3 protein is CASRLAGRETQYF. The CDR3 nucleotides are TGTGCCAGCAGATTAGCGGGACGAGAGACCCAGTACTTC.

The chain carries TRBV10-3 and TRBJ1-1; the match to TRBD1 covers 7 bases. Germline CDR1 ENHRY, CDR2 SYGVKD. The CDR3 has 15 residues. V was clipped by 5 bases and J by 0 bases; unmatched bases: 6. The CDR3 protein is CAISSGGTLNTEAFF. The CDR3 DNA is TGTGCCATCAGTTCAGGGGGTACCTTGAACACTGAAGCTTTCTTT.

For the CDR3, the DNA is TGTGCCATCGTGGGGCCAGGAGGCAATGAGCAGTTCTTC. The encoded protein is CAIVGPGGNEQFF. V and J are TRBV10-3 and TRBJ2-1; TRBD1 or TRBD2 may be the D gene (5 bases each). CDR3 length: 13 amino acids. The germline V gene has CDR1 ENHRY and CDR2 SYGVKD. V lost 8 bases, J lost 6 bases, and 14 bases lay in between.

A word on this clone: Other DNA sequences within the sample encode an identical CDR3. This chain links TRBV5-4 with TRBJ2-7; TRBD2 matches at 12 bases. Unmatched junction bases numbered 1, after V lost 3 bases and J lost 0 bases. The CDR3 loop spans 15 amino acids. Germline lookup yields CDR1 SGHNT and CDR2 YYREEE (reference sequence). CDR3 protein: CASSSTSGGSYEQYF. The CDR3 DNA reads as TGTGCCAGCAGCTCGACTAGCGGGGGCTCCTACGAGCAGTACTTC.

This chain links TRBV9 with TRBJ1-1; perhaps TRBD1 as D (6 bases). Trimming removed 4 bases at V and 7 bases at J, with 20 bases between. Germline-derived CDR1 and CDR2 are SGDLS and YYNGEE. CDR3 length equals 15 residues. This chain's CDR3 is CASSYTDVAGDEAFF. For the CDR3, the DNA is TGTGCCAGCAGCTACACCGATGTCGCAGGGGATGAAGCTTTCTTT.